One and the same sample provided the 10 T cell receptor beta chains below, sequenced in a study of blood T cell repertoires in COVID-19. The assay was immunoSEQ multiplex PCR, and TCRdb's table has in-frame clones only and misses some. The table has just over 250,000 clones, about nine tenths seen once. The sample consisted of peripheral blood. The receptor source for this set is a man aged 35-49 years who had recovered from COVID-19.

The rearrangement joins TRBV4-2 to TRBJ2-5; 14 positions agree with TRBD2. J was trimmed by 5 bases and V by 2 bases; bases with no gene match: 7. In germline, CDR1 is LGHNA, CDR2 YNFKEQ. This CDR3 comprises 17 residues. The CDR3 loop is CASSQQTSGRAGETQYF. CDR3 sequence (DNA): TGTGCCAGCAGCCAACAGACTAGCGGGAGGGCCGGGGAGACCCAGTACTTC.

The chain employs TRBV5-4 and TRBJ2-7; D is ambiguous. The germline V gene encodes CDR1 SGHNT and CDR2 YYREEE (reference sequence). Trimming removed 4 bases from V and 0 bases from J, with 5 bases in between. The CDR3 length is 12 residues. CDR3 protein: CASSASSYEQYF. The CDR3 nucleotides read TGTGCCAGCAGCGCTAGCTCCTACGAGCAGTACTTC.

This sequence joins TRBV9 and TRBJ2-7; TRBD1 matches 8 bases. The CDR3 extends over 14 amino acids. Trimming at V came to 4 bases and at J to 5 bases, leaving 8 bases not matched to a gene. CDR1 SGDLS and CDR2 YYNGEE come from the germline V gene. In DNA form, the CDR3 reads TGTGCCAGCAGCCCGCGACAGGGGTGGGACGAGCAGTACTTC. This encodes CASSPRQGWDEQYF.

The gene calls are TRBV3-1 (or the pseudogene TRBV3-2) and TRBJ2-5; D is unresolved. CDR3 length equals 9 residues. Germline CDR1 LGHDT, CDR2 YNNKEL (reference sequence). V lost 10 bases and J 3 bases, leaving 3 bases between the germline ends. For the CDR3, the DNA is TGTGCCAACAAAGAGACCCAGTACTTC. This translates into CANKETQYF.

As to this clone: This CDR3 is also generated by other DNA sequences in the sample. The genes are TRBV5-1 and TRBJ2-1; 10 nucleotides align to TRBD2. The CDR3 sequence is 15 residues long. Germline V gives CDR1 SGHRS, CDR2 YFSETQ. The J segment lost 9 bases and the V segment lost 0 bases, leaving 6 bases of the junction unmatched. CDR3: CASSLVASGSGEQFF. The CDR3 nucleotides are TGCGCCAGCAGCTTGGTAGCTAGCGGGAGCGGTGAGCAGTTCTTC.

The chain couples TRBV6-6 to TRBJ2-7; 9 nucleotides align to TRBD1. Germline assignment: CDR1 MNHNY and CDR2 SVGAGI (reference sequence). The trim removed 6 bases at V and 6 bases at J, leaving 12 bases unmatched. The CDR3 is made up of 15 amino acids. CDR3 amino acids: CASSNRGQGLSEQYF. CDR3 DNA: TGTGCCAGCAGCAACCGGGGACAGGGTCTTAGCGAGCAGTACTTC.

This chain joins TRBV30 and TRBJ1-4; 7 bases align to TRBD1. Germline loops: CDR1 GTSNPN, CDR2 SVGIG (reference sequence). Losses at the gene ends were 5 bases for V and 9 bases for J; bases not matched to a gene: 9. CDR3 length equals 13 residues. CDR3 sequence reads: CAWGSGTVKKLFF. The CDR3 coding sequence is TGTGCCTGGGGGTCCGGGACAGTTAAAAAACTGTTTTTT.

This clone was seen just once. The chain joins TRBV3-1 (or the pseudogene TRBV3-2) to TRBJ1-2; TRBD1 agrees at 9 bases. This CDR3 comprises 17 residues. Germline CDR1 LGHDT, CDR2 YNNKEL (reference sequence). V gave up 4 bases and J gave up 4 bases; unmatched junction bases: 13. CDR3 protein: CASSRGGQGSGGYGYTF. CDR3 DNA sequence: TGTGCCAGCAGCCGCGGTGGACAGGGGTCGGGCGGCTATGGCTACACCTTC.

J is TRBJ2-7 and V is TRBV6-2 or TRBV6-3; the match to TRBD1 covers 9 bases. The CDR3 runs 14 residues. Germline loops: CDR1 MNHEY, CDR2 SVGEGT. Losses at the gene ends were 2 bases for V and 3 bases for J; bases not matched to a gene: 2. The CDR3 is CASSYPTGGYEQYF. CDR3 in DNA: TGTGCCAGCAGTTACCCGACAGGGGGCTACGAGCAGTACTTC.

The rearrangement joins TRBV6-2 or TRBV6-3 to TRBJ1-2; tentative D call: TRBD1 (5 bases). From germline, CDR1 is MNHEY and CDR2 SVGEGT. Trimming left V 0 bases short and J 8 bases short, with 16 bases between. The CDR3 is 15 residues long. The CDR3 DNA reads TGTGCCAGCAGTTACTCGATCACAGGATTAAGGGGCTACACCTTC. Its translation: CASSYSITGLRGYTF.